Listed below are T cell receptor beta chains from one sample, sequenced in a study of control samples from healthy donors and cancer patients. Profiling relied on immunoSEQ multiplex PCR, and the TCRdb table lists in-frame clones only, not all of them. The sample lists 95,000 to 100,000 clones, around nine tenths seen once, with 7.5% to 10% in the top ten. Material for sequencing was blood. The receptors derive from a man aged 25 to 40 in good health. Both conserved end residues are part of each CDR3. D genes are given only for firm matches. Some rows have no size entry. The others give once, few or many, or a class for an expanded clone.

CASSLQLGISTGELFF | TGTGCCAGCAGCCTACAGCTCGGGATATCCACCGGGGAGCTGTTTTTT | TRBJ2-2 | . | TRBV5-8 | .
CASRVIGDKVYTF | TGTGCCAGTCGGGTTATTGGGGACAAGGTCTACACCTTC | TRBJ1-2 | . | TRBV19 | .
CASSQPTSGGLGGDTQYF | TGCGCCAGCAGCCAACCGACTAGCGGGGGCCTCGGTGGAGATACGCAGTATTTT | TRBJ2-3 | TRBD2 | TRBV4-1 | .
CASSFEGLHTGELFF | TGTGCCAGCAGCTTTGAGGGACTCCACACCGGGGAGCTGTTTTTT | TRBJ2-2 | . | TRBV5-5 | .
CAISPTGEDEQFF | TGTGCCATCAGCCCGACAGGGGAGGATGAGCAGTTCTTC | TRBJ2-1 | TRBD1 | TRBV10-3 | .
CASSLDVTGLGTEAFF | TGTGCCAGCAGCTTGGACGTGACGGGTTTGGGCACTGAAGCTTTCTTT | TRBJ1-1 | . | TRBV5-4 | .
CASSLNLNIQYF | TGCGCCAGCAGTTTGAATTTAAACATTCAGTACTTC | TRBJ2-4 | . | TRBV5-1 | .
CAWDPRDRGQIEGGYTF | TGTGCCTGGGACCCGCGGGACAGGGGACAAATTGAGGGTGGCTACACCTTC | TRBJ1-2 | TRBD1 | TRBV30 | once
CASSLAAFRDTQYF | TGTGCCAGCAGCTTAGCCGCATTTAGAGATACGCAGTATTTT | TRBJ2-3 | . | TRBV11-3 | .
CASSQERTGGYGYTF | TGCGCCAGCAGCCAAGAAAGGACAGGGGGCTATGGCTACACCTTC | TRBJ1-2 | TRBD1 | TRBV4-1 | .
CASTTLGRSGYTF | TGTGCCAGCACCACTCTGGGTAGGAGTGGCTACACCTTC | TRBJ1-2 | . | TRBV5-6 | .
CASSRPDKNTEAFF | TGTGCCAGCAGTCGTCCGGACAAGAACACTGAAGCTTTCTTT | TRBJ1-1 | . | TRBV7-9 | .
CASSPVGTGGSGELFF | TGTGCCAGCAGCCCAGTGGGGACAGGGGGCTCCGGGGAGCTGTTTTTT | TRBJ2-2 | TRBD1 | TRBV9 | .
CASSQDFTGNTIYF | TGTGCCAGCAGCCAAGATTTCACAGGAAACACCATATATTTT | TRBJ1-3 | . | TRBV4-2 | few
CASSEDLGQRGYTF | TGCGCCAGCAGCGAAGACCTCGGACAACGAGGCTACACCTTC | TRBJ1-2 | . | TRBV5-1 | .
CASSSTGFGTEAFF | TGTGCCAGCAGTTCGACAGGGTTCGGCACTGAAGCTTTCTTT | TRBJ1-1 | TRBD1 | TRBV28 | .
CATSTRQGRVTDTQYF | TGTGCCACCAGCACCCGACAGGGGAGAGTGACAGATACGCAGTATTTT | TRBJ2-3 | TRBD1 | TRBV15 | .
CASRTSGGIDEQFF | TGCGCCAGCAGGACTAGCGGGGGGATTGATGAGCAGTTCTTC | TRBJ2-1 | TRBD2 | TRBV10-2 | .
CASLAGQKNIQYF | TGTGCCAGCTTGGCGGGACAGAAAAACATTCAGTACTTC | TRBJ2-4 | . | TRBV12-3/TRBV12-4 | .
CASSLAISRGTDTQYF | TGTGCCAGTAGTCTTGCGATCTCCCGGGGCACAGATACGCAGTATTTT | TRBJ2-3 | . | TRBV19 | .
CASSESEYNEQFF | TGTGCCAGCAGTGAGTCGGAGTACAATGAGCAGTTCTTC | TRBJ2-1 | . | TRBV6-1 | .
CASSPLYEQYF | TGTGCCAGCAGCCCTTTATACGAGCAGTACTTC | TRBJ2-7 | . | TRBV7-8 | .
CASSQGDSYNEQFF | TGCGCCAGCAGCCAAGGGGACTCCTACAATGAGCAGTTCTTC | TRBJ2-1 | . | TRBV4-1 | .
CATSDPGQKNIQYF | TGTGCCACCAGTGACCCGGGACAGAAAAACATTCAGTACTTC | TRBJ2-4 | TRBD1 | TRBV24-1 | .
CAYLTSGYSYNEQFF | TGTGCCTATTTGACTAGCGGGTACTCCTACAATGAGCAGTTCTTC | TRBJ2-1 | TRBD2 | TRBV30 | .
CASSELAQRPTGPYYGYTF | TGTGCCAGCAGTGAACTCGCCCAGCGACCGACGGGTCCTTATTATGGCTACACCTTC | TRBJ1-2 | . | TRBV6-1 | few
CASSEDRGGYGYTF | TGTGCCAGCTCCGAGGACAGGGGGGGCTATGGCTACACCTTC | TRBJ1-2 | TRBD1 | TRBV18 | .
CASSLSAGVPDTQYF | TGTGCCAGCAGTTTATCGGCAGGGGTTCCAGATACGCAGTATTTT | TRBJ2-3 | . | TRBV27 | once
CASSLASYNEQFF | TGCGCCAGCAGCTTGGCTAGTTACAATGAGCAGTTCTTC | TRBJ2-1 | . | TRBV5-1 | .
CASSESQVGEKLFF | TGTGCCAGCAGCGAATCACAGGTGGGCGAAAAACTGTTTTTT | TRBJ1-4 | . | TRBV7-9 | .
CASSSYTHGGRAPLHF | TGTGCCAGCAGTTCCTACACGCACGGGGGGAGAGCACCCCTCCACTTT | TRBJ1-6 | . | TRBV28 | .
CASRPTGTGGYNEQFF | TGTGCCAGCAGACCAACCGGGACAGGAGGATACAATGAGCAGTTCTTC | TRBJ2-1 | TRBD1 | TRBV3-1/TRBV3-2 | few
CASSLGDAYKNIQYF | TGCGCCAGCAGCTTGGGGGATGCATATAAAAACATTCAGTACTTC | TRBJ2-4 | . | TRBV5-1 | .
CASSSGQRYGYTF | TGTGCCAGTAGTTCGGGACAGAGGTATGGCTACACCTTC | TRBJ1-2 | TRBD1 | TRBV19 | .
CAISETFQETQYF | TGTGCCATCAGTGAGACATTCCAAGAGACCCAGTACTTC | TRBJ2-5 | . | TRBV10-3 | .
CASSDSRYGYTF | TGTGCCAGCAGTGACTCGCGCTATGGCTACACCTTC | TRBJ1-2 | . | TRBV6-4 | .
CASRGAPTNEKLFF | TGTGCCAGCAGGGGGGCCCCAACTAATGAAAAACTGTTTTTT | TRBJ1-4 | . | TRBV7-2 | .
CASSHRLAETPQTQYF | TGTGCCAGCAGCCACAGACTAGCGGAAACCCCCCAGACCCAGTACTTC | TRBJ2-5 | TRBD2 | TRBV5-5 | .
CASSLEVLGGYTF | TGCGCCAGCAGCTTAGAGGTACTCGGAGGCTACACCTTC | TRBJ1-2 | . | TRBV5-1 | .
CASGLVASGSSYEQYF | TGTGCTAGTGGTTTGGTGGCTAGCGGGAGCTCCTACGAGCAGTACTTC | TRBJ2-7 | TRBD2 | TRBV12-5 | .
CASSAPHEQYF | TGTGCCAGCAGTGCCCCCCACGAGCAGTACTTC | TRBJ2-7 | . | TRBV25-1 | .
CASSQGPQHSGNTIYF | TGCGCCAGCAGCCAAGGGCCCCAGCACTCTGGAAACACCATATATTTT | TRBJ1-3 | . | TRBV4-3 | .
CASSLKGIAGVNEQFF | TGTGCCAGCAGTTTAAAGGGGATAGCGGGAGTCAATGAGCAGTTCTTC | TRBJ2-1 | TRBD2 | TRBV28 | .
CSVNRDSNYGYTF | TGCAGCGTTAACCGGGACAGTAACTATGGCTACACCTTC | TRBJ1-2 | TRBD1 | TRBV29-1 | .
CASSLSYTDTQYF | TGCGCCAGCAGCTTGTCGTACACAGATACGCAGTATTTT | TRBJ2-3 | . | TRBV5-1 | once
CASSQLDRENTEAFF | TGCGCCAGCAGCCAGCTCGACAGGGAAAACACTGAAGCTTTCTTT | TRBJ1-1 | TRBD1 | TRBV4-3 | .
CASSRFDPGQVRENIQYF | TGCGCCAGCAGCCGCTTCGACCCGGGACAGGTCCGAGAGAACATTCAGTACTTC | TRBJ2-4 | TRBD1 | TRBV4-1 | .
CAISDLGVNTGELFF | TGTGCCATCAGTGACCTTGGGGTGAACACCGGGGAGCTGTTTTTT | TRBJ2-2 | . | TRBV10-3 | .
CASGQGFGYTF | TGTGCCAGCGGACAGGGTTTCGGCTACACCTTC | TRBJ1-2 | TRBD1 | TRBV11-2 | .
CASSVGAVTEAFF | TGTGCCAGCAGCGTAGGGGCCGTCACTGAAGCTTTCTTT | TRBJ1-1 | . | TRBV9 | .
CASSLARRLAGGSEQFF | TGTGCCAGCAGCTTAGCCAGGCGACTAGCGGGAGGCAGTGAGCAGTTCTTC | TRBJ2-1 | TRBD2 | TRBV7-2 | .